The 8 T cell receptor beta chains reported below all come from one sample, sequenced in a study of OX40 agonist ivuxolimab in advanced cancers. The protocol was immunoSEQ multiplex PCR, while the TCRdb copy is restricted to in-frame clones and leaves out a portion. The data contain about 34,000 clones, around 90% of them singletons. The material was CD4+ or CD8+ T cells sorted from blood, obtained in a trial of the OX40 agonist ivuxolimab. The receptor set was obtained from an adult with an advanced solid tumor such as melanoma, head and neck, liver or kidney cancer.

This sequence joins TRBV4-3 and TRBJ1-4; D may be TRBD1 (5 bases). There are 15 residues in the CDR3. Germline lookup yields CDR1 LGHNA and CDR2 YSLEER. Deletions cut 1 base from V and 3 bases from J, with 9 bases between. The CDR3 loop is CASSQGGSPNEKLFF. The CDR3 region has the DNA TGCGCCAGCAGCCAAGGGGGGAGCCCTAATGAAAAACTGTTTTTT.

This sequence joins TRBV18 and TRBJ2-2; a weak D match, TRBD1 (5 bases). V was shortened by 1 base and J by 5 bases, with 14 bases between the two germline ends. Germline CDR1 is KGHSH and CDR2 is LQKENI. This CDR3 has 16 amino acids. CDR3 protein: CASSPQDQGVTGELFF. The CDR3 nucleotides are TGTGCCAGCTCACCACAGGATCAGGGTGTGACCGGGGAGCTGTTTTTT. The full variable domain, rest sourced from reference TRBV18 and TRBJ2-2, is NAGVMQNPRHLVRRRGQEARLRCSPMKGHSHVYWYRQLPEEGLKFMVYLQKENIIDESGMPKERFSAEFPKEGPSILRIQQVVRGDSAAYFCASSPQDQGVTGELFFGEGSRLTVL.

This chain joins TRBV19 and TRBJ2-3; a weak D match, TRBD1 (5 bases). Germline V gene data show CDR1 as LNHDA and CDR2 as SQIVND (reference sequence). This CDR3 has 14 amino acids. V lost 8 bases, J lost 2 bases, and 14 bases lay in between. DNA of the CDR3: TGTGCCAGTGGTAGGGGCGATTACACAGATACGCAGTATTTT. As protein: CASGRGDYTDTQYF.

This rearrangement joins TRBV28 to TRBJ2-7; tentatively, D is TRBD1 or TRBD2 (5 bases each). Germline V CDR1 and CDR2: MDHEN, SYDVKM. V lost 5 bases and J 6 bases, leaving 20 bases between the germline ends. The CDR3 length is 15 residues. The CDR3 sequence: CASSPPGRGVIEQYF. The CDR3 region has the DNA TGTGCCAGCAGTCCCCCGGGACGAGGGGTGATCGAGCAGTACTTC.

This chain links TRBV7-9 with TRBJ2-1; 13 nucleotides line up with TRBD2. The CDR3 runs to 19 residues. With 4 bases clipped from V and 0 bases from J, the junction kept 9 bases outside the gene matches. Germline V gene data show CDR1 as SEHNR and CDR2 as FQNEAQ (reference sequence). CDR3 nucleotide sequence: TGTGCCAGCAGCTCGGTCGGGACTAGCGGGACTAGCTCCTACAATGAGCAGTTCTTC. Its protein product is CASSSVGTSGTSSYNEQFF.

The CDR3 reads CASSESRGVRGGYTF. The DNA of the CDR3 is TGTGCCAGCAGTGAATCAAGGGGAGTTAGGGGTGGCTACACCTTC. The chain links TRBV2 to TRBJ1-2; D perhaps matches TRBD1 (5 bases). The germline V gene has CDR1 SNHLY and CDR2 FYNNEI. CDR3 size: 15 residues. The V gene lost 2 bases and the J gene lost 7 bases, with 17 bases spanning the gap.

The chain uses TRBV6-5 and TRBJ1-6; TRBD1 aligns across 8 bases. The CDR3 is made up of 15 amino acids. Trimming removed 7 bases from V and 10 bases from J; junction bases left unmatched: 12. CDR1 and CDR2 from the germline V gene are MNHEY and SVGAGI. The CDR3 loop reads CASKSPGGFGSPLHF. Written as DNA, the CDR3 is TGTGCCAGCAAAAGCCCAGGGGGCTTTGGGTCACCCCTCCACTTT.

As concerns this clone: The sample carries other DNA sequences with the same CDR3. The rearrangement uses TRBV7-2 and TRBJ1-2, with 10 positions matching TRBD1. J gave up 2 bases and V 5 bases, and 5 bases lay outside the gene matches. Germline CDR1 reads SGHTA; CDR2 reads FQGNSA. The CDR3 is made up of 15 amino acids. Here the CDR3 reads CASSLGTGENYGYTF. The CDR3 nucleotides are TGTGCCAGCAGCCTGGGGACAGGGGAGAACTATGGCTACACCTTC.